The 25 T cell receptor beta chains given below trace back to one sample, sequenced in a study of T cell responses to AZD1222 COVID-19 vaccine. TCRdb keeps only in-frame clones here, not all; method: immunoSEQ multiplex PCR. Among 150,000 to 200,000 clones, over 80% were seen once, and the ten largest hold 2.5% to 3%. Source: peripheral blood, taken on day 0 of MenACWY control vaccination. The receptors here all came from an adult in good health.

The chain employs TRBV6-1 and TRBJ2-1; TRBD1 agrees at 7 bases. The J segment lost 6 bases and the V segment lost 0 bases, leaving 11 bases of the junction unmatched. Germline lookup yields CDR1 MNHNS and CDR2 SASEGT. The CDR3 contains 17 residues. The CDR3 DNA follows: TGTGCCAGCAGTGAAGCGCTTCTGAGACAGGGATCCAATGAGCAGTTCTTC. This translates into CASSEALLRQGSNEQFF.

J is TRBJ1-6 and V is TRBV6-5; TRBD1 aligns across 7 bases. Germline V lookup: CDR1 MNHEY, CDR2 SVGAGI. The CDR3 has 15 residues. V lost 5 bases and J lost 9; bases outside the gene matches: 10. CDR3 sequence (DNA): TGTGCCAGCAGTCGGGACAGCGGGAACGGTTCACCCCTCCACTTT. Its protein is CASSRDSGNGSPLHF.

The rearrangement joins TRBV28 to TRBJ2-1; 9 bases agree with TRBD2. V gave up 4 bases and J gave up 7 bases; unmatched junction bases: 8. The germline CDR1 and CDR2 sequences are MDHEN and SYDVKM. This CDR3 has 15 residues. CDR3 coding DNA: TGTGCCAGCAGTTGGCGGGGGGGCCTAGGGAATGAGCAGTTCTTC. Encoded protein: CASSWRGGLGNEQFF. Supplemented by reference TRBV28 and TRBJ2-1, the full variable domain reads DVKVTQSSRYLVKRTGEKVFLECVQDMDHENMFWYRQDPGLGLRLIYFSYDVKMKEKGDIPEGYSVSREKKERFSLILESASTNQTSMYLCASSWRGGLGNEQFFGPGTRLTVL.

The chain has TRBV20-1 and TRBJ2-5; a possible D gene is TRBD2 (5 bases). CDR1 and CDR2 from the germline V gene are DFQATT and SNEGSKA (reference sequence). This CDR3 is 15 amino acids long. Trimming took off 3 bases at V and 2 bases at J, with 16 bases between the two ends. CDR3 residues: CSASRFPGLQETQYF. The CDR3 DNA is TGCAGTGCTAGTAGGTTCCCAGGACTTCAAGAGACCCAGTACTTC.

The V and J genes are TRBV4-3 and TRBJ2-1; 7 bases match TRBD1. This CDR3 is 16 amino acids long. The V and J ends lost 0 bases and 2 bases, in that order; junction bases with no gene match: 4. Germline loops: CDR1 LGHNA, CDR2 YSLEER. CDR3 DNA: TGCGCCAGCAGCCAAGAAGCAGGGGGAGCCTACAATGAGCAGTTCTTC. Translating gives CASSQEAGGAYNEQFF.

The chain employs TRBV6-5 and TRBJ2-5; perhaps TRBD2 as D (5 bases). This CDR3 region has 13 residues. V was pared by 5 bases and J by 0 bases, with 7 bases between. Germline V gene lookup returns CDR1 MNHEY and CDR2 SVGAGI. In DNA, the CDR3 is TGTGCCAGCAGTCCCGGGGACCAAGAGACCCAGTACTTC. It codes for CASSPGDQETQYF.

This chain connects TRBV6-4 to TRBJ2-7; 8 bases line up with TRBD1. The CDR3 loop spans 15 amino acids. CDR1 MRHNA and CDR2 SNTAGT come from the germline V gene. J gave up 4 bases and V 0 bases, and 5 bases lay outside the gene matches. For the CDR3, the DNA is TGTGCCAGCAGTGACTCGAGGGACAGGAATTACGAGCAGTACTTC. This sequence encodes CASSDSRDRNYEQYF.

Notes on this clone: With a much larger clone just one base away, this may be a read error. The chain couples TRBV5-1 to TRBJ1-5; tentatively, D is TRBD1 (5 bases). This CDR3 contains 13 residues. Germline V gene data show CDR1 as SGHRS and CDR2 as YFSETQ. The V and J ends lost 0 bases and 5 bases respectively, with 6 bases between them. CDR3 bases: TGCGCCAGCAGCTTGGCGGGGGATCAGCCCCAGCATTTT. It specifies CASSLAGDQPQHF.

The V and J genes are TRBV7-6 and TRBJ2-5, with 7 bases aligning to TRBD1. V was pared by 1 base and J by 1 base, with 3 bases of the junction left unmatched. The CDR3 sequence is 15 residues long. The germline CDR1 and CDR2 sequences are SGHVS and FNYEAQ. In DNA, the CDR3 is TGTGCCAGCAGCTTAGGTAGACAGGGCCAAGAGACCCAGTACTTC. Encoded protein: CASSLGRQGQETQYF.

The genes are TRBV11-2 and TRBJ2-1, with D maybe TRBD1 (5 bases). The CDR3 has 16 amino acids. Trimming removed 5 bases from V and 4 bases from J, with 18 bases in between. Germline lookup yields CDR1 SGHAT and CDR2 FQNNGV. In DNA form, the CDR3 reads TGTGCCAGCAGCCTCCCTCAGGGTCCTCTTTACAATGAGCAGTTCTTC. Amino acid sequence: CASSLPQGPLYNEQFF.

The chain has TRBV4-2 and TRBJ2-7; 8 nucleotides line up with TRBD2. The CDR3 runs to 16 residues. V shed 0 bases and J 3 bases; nucleotides not matched to a gene: 7. In germline, CDR1 is LGHNA, CDR2 YNFKEQ. CDR3 coding DNA: TGTGCCAGCAGCCAAGATGGCGCTAGCGGGTTCTACGAGCAGTACTTC. Amino acid sequence: CASSQDGASGFYEQYF.

The rearrangement joins TRBV4-3 to TRBJ1-6; D is unresolved. Trimming took 0 bases from V and 6 from J, leaving 6 bases between them. Germline assignment: CDR1 LGHNA and CDR2 YSLEER. The CDR3 runs to 14 residues. In nucleotides, the CDR3 is TGCGCCAGCAGCCAAGATTTAAGTAATTCACCCCTCCACTTT. It specifies CASSQDLSNSPLHF.

The chain couples TRBV19 to TRBJ1-2; D call uncertain. The CDR3 spans 13 residues. Germline lookup yields CDR1 LNHDA and CDR2 SQIVND (reference sequence). Trimming pared 3 bases from V and 9 bases from J, leaving 14 bases between. CDR3 sequence (DNA): TGTGCCAGTAGTATCGATAAGCGAGTAAGCTACACCTTC. Protein: CASSIDKRVSYTF.

This chain joins TRBV12-3 or TRBV12-4 and TRBJ2-7; D assignment may be TRBD1 or TRBD2 (5 bases each). The CDR3 contains 12 residues. V was trimmed by 6 bases and J by 6 bases, leaving 12 bases between them. DNA of the CDR3: TGTGCCAGCAGGTGGGACCATTTCGAGCAGTACTTC. Translated: CASRWDHFEQYF.

The V and J genes are TRBV6-5 and TRBJ1-2, with 8 positions matching TRBD1. Germline CDR1 MNHEY, CDR2 SVGAGI. This CDR3 contains 15 residues. V was pared by 4 bases and J by 0 bases, with 4 bases of the junction left unmatched. The CDR3 DNA is TGTGCCAGCAGTTCCACAGGGGGAGCTAACTATGGCTACACCTTC. It encodes CASSSTGGANYGYTF.

V gene TRBV28 combines with J gene TRBJ2-1; D is unresolved. The germline V gene encodes CDR1 MDHEN and CDR2 SYDVKM. Trimming removed 3 bases from V and 0 bases from J, with 9 bases in between. CDR3 length equals 15 residues. Here the CDR3 reads CASSLRLLSYNEQFF. CDR3 nucleotide sequence: TGTGCCAGCAGTTTGAGACTCCTCTCCTACAATGAGCAGTTCTTC.

A single count supports this clone. CDR3 sequence: CASSEYKPAGEVNQPQHF. The CDR3 DNA sequence: TGTGCCAGCAGTGAATATAAGCCCGCAGGGGAAGTCAATCAGCCCCAGCATTTT. The V and J genes are TRBV25-1 and TRBJ1-5; the D gene is possibly TRBD1 (6 bases). In germline, CDR1 is MGHDK, CDR2 SYGVNS. There are 18 residues in the CDR3. With 0 bases removed from V and 3 bases from J, the gap between germline ends came to 18 bases.

The chain links TRBV7-9 to TRBJ1-1; TRBD1 aligns across 8 bases. V trimming: 5 bases; J trimming: 4 bases; junction bases outside the gene matches: 9. The CDR3 consists of 15 residues. Germline assignment: CDR1 SEHNR and CDR2 FQNEAQ (reference sequence). The DNA of the CDR3 is TGTGCCAGCAGCCCCAGGGGGCCCCTAGGCACTGAAGCTTTCTTT. Protein product: CASSPRGPLGTEAFF.

This clone was counted a single time. The rearrangement joins TRBV28 to TRBJ2-3; TRBD2 matches at 7 bases. The CDR3 has 16 amino acids. Germline values: CDR1 MDHEN, CDR2 SYDVKM. V lost 7 bases and J lost 2; bases outside the gene matches: 12. DNA for the CDR3: TGTGCCAGCAAATCAGTTTTGGCGGGGGACACAGATACGCAGTATTTT. Translated: CASKSVLAGDTDTQYF.

The chain employs TRBV3-1 (or the pseudogene TRBV3-2) and TRBJ1-1, with D possibly matching TRBD1 (5 bases). Trimming removed 1 base at V and 7 bases at J, with 13 bases between. The CDR3 spans 14 residues. Germline V gene sequence: CDR1 LGHDT, CDR2 YNNKEL (reference sequence). The CDR3 reads CASSQAQGKIEAFF. In DNA form, the CDR3 reads TGTGCCAGCAGCCAAGCTCAGGGAAAGATTGAAGCTTTCTTT.

This chain connects TRBV7-2 to TRBJ2-1; no reliable D call. Per germline, CDR1 SGHTA and CDR2 FQGNSA. The CDR3 consists of 15 residues. Trimming left V 6 bases short and J 4 bases short, with 16 bases between. CDR3 residues: CASSPERQIYNEQFF. The CDR3 bases are TGTGCCAGCAGTCCAGAGAGGCAGATTTACAATGAGCAGTTCTTC.

This rearrangement joins TRBV2 to TRBJ2-1; the match to TRBD2 covers 12 bases. V trimming: 6 bases; J trimming: 7 bases; junction bases outside the gene matches: 7. Germline V gene sequence: CDR1 SNHLY, CDR2 FYNNEI. CDR3 length: 15 residues. The CDR3 loop reads CASRETSGSLNEQFF. CDR3 nucleotides: TGTGCCAGCAGGGAGACTAGCGGGAGCCTGAATGAGCAGTTCTTC.

The V call is TRBV18, the J call TRBJ1-1; no clear D gene. The CDR3 consists of 14 residues. CDR1 KGHSH and CDR2 LQKENI come from the germline V gene. The V gene lost 6 bases and the J gene lost 1 base, with 12 bases spanning the gap. The CDR3 DNA sequence: TGTGCCAGCTCGCCAATAGACCGGAACACTGAAGCTTTCTTT. This encodes CASSPIDRNTEAFF.

The chain uses TRBV3-1 (or the pseudogene TRBV3-2) and TRBJ1-1; 10 bases fit TRBD1. The junction had 2 bases not matched to a gene; V was cut back by 3 bases and J by 4 bases. CDR3 length: 14 residues. Germline values: CDR1 LGHDT, CDR2 YNNKEL (reference sequence). This CDR3 is CASSQGQGPTEAFF. The CDR3 DNA is TGTGCCAGCAGCCAGGGACAGGGGCCCACTGAAGCTTTCTTT.

CDR3 bases: TGTGCCAGCAGTTTACCGGGCTACCATCAGCCCCAGCATTTT. Encoded protein: CASSLPGYHQPQHF. The rearrangement links TRBV28 to TRBJ1-5, with D hard to call. V lost 2 bases to trimming and J lost 5 bases, with 10 bases between them. The germline V gene has CDR1 MDHEN and CDR2 SYDVKM. This CDR3 contains 14 residues.